The count of the clone carrying this TCR beta chain is one. Its cognate antigen is unknown. Germline-derived CDR1 and CDR2 are SQVTM and ANQGSEA. V was cut by 6 bases and J by 4 bases, with 18 bases left in between. The CDR3 loop spans 14 amino acids. This sample was taken from a study of radiotherapy plus CTLA-4 blockade in lung cancer. Study information: Across the patients, objective responses occurred in approximately 17%, and disease control in just over 30%.

The study, taken as a whole, reports: The study found tumor-derived TCR clones expanded in blood after radiotherapy plus ipilimumab.

Here immunoSEQ multiplex PCR was the method, and the copy in TCRdb shows in-frame clones only, minus some. Found here are 60,000 to 70,000 clones, roughly 78% of them singletons; the top ten hold under 10%. Material: peripheral blood, obtained from a patient treated with radiotherapy plus ipilimumab. The receptor's source is a human donor with non-small cell lung cancer who had a complete response to radiotherapy plus ipilimumab. The gene calls are TRBV29-1 and TRBJ1-2, with a weak D call TRBD1 (6 bases). CDR3 amino acids: CSVLRQGRTYGYTF. The CDR3 DNA reads TGCAGCGTCCTAAGGCAGGGGCGCACCTATGGCTACACCTTC.